These 32 T cell receptor beta chains share one sample of origin, sequenced in a study of CXCR3-negative and CXCR3-positive naive CD8 T cells. For these TCRs, the target antigens are not known. The libraries of TRB cDNA were prepared using 5' RACE with UMI labels. From its re-call of the 5' RACE reads, TCRdb lists each CDR3 protein once, without DNA. The sample table includes about 150,000 distinct CDR3 sequences. General observations from the study: CXCR3-negative naive cells had less hydrophobic TRB CDR3s than did CXCR3-positive naive cells.

The specimen sequenced was naive CXCR3+ CD8+ T cells from blood. Subset described: CD45RO-CCR7+CD27+CD95- naive CD8+ T cells expressing CXCR3 (TNR3+). These receptors were collected from a human donor in good health. Some clones in this sample may be carry-over from other donors' samples.

The chain uses TRBV11-1 and TRBJ2-7; the D gene TCRdb calls, TRBD2, cannot be checked with no DNA. The CDR3 length is 17 residues. CDR1 is SGHAT, CDR2 FQDESV, per germline (reference sequence). The chain's CDR3 is CASSSAVSGRQSYEQYF. Complete variable domain (other parts from reference TRBV11-1 and TRBJ2-7): EAEVAQSPRYKITEKSQAVAFWCDPISGHATLYWYRQILGQGPELLVQFQDESVVDDSQLPKDRFSAERLKGVDSTLKIQPAELGDSAMYLCASSSAVSGRQSYEQYFGPGTRLTVT.

The CDR3 protein is CSVVILNTEAFF. The chain links TRBV29-1 to TRBJ1-1. Germline V gene data show CDR1 as SQVTM and CDR2 as ANQGSEA. This CDR3 has 12 amino acids.

The gene calls are TRBV6-6 and TRBJ2-5; lacking DNA, the TRBD1 call made by TCRdb goes unchecked. The CDR3 sequence is 16 residues long. Germline CDR1 is MNHNY and CDR2 is SVGAGI (reference sequence). Here the CDR3 reads CASSTPGQGRWETQYF.

The chain has TRBV28 and TRBJ2-7; TCRdb names TRBD2, which stays unverified in the absence of DNA. In germline, CDR1 is MDHEN, CDR2 SYDVKM. The length of the CDR3 is 13 residues. The CDR3 sequence is CASSLRGKNEQYF.

This chain joins TRBV3-1 and TRBJ2-1. Germline-derived CDR1 and CDR2 are LGHDT and YNNKEL (reference sequence). The CDR3 spans 14 residues. The CDR3 loop is CASNLADSYNEQFF.

The chain links TRBV7-2 to TRBJ1-1; TCRdb's assignment of TRBD1 cannot be checked, as there is no DNA. The CDR3 has 15 amino acids. The germline V gene encodes CDR1 SGHTA and CDR2 FQGNSA. Here the CDR3 reads CASSSTGWGDTEAFF.

The chain combines TRBV6-5 with TRBJ1-6. The length of the CDR3 is 16 residues. Germline CDR1 MNHEY, CDR2 SVGAGI. CDR3 protein: CASGGTSVGRNSPLHF.

The chain employs TRBV7-9 and TRBJ2-7; TCRdb reports TRBD1, a call that lacks DNA to check it against. This CDR3 is built from 15 residues. Germline V gene sequence: CDR1 SEHNR, CDR2 FQNEAQ (reference sequence). The CDR3 here is CASSDPGGGSYEQYF.

The chain is built from TRBV6-6 and TRBJ2-3; with no DNA, the TCRdb D assignment of TRBD2 cannot be verified. CDR1 and CDR2 from the germline V gene are MNHNY and SVGAGI (reference sequence). CDR3 size: 14 residues. The CDR3 loop reads CASQLAGESDTQYF.

The chain links TRBV5-1 to TRBJ1-1; without DNA, the TCRdb call of TRBD1 cannot be checked. The CDR3 runs to 13 residues. Germline V gives CDR1 SGHRS, CDR2 YFSETQ. The CDR3 reads CASSSTGNTEAFF.

This chain joins TRBV6-6 and TRBJ2-1; with no DNA, the TCRdb D assignment of TRBD2 cannot be verified. The CDR3 runs 17 residues. Germline V gene data show CDR1 as MNHNY and CDR2 as SVGAGI (reference sequence). The CDR3 sequence is CASSHTRLAELYNEQFF.

The J gene is TRBJ1-1, the V gene TRBV29-1; the TCRdb call, TRBD1, lacks DNA for checking. Germline V lookup: CDR1 SQVTM, CDR2 ANQGSEA. The CDR3 extends over 12 amino acids. The CDR3 protein is CSARTGAGEAFF.

This sequence joins TRBV20-1 and TRBJ2-5. The germline CDR1 and CDR2 sequences are DFQATT and SNEGSKA (reference sequence). The CDR3 totals 11 residues. CDR3 loop: CSAPYYKTQYF.

The V call is TRBV4-3, the J call TRBJ2-7. This CDR3 comprises 15 residues. Germline V gives CDR1 LGHNA, CDR2 YSLEER. The CDR3 loop reads CASSQDHGGSYEQYF.

This chain connects TRBV15 to TRBJ1-1. The CDR3 consists of 13 residues. The V gene's germline CDR1 is LNHNV and CDR2 YYDKDF (reference sequence). The CDR3 spells CATGGRGNTEAFF.

The rearrangement uses TRBV27 and TRBJ2-1; no DNA is available, so the TRBD1 call from TCRdb remains unchecked. Germline CDR1 and CDR2: MNHEY and SMNVEV (reference sequence). The CDR3 sequence is 13 residues long. The CDR3 spells CASSLDSPHEQFF.

The V call is TRBV5-5, the J call TRBJ1-5; the TCRdb call, TRBD1, lacks DNA for checking. In germline, CDR1 is SGHKS, CDR2 YYEKEE (reference sequence). The CDR3 length is 16 residues. CDR3 loop: CASSRDTLGSNQPQHF.

This rearrangement joins TRBV28 to TRBJ2-1. The CDR3 spans 11 residues. CDR1 and CDR2 from the germline V gene are MDHEN and SYDVKM. The CDR3 is CASSFKDEQFF. The full variable domain, its missing parts supplied by reference TRBV28 and TRBJ2-1, is DVKVTQSSRYLVKRTGEKVFLECVQDMDHENMFWYRQDPGLGLRLIYFSYDVKMKEKGDIPEGYSVSREKKERFSLILESASTNQTSMYLCASSFKDEQFFGPGTRLTVL.

The V and J genes are TRBV20-1 and TRBJ2-5; without DNA, the TCRdb call of TRBD2 cannot be checked. Germline V gene data show CDR1 as DFQATT and CDR2 as SNEGSKA (reference sequence). This CDR3 is built from 16 residues. CDR3 amino acids: CSARDMTSGSWKTPYF.

The chain combines TRBV12-3 or TRBV12-4 with TRBJ1-4; there is no DNA to check the TCRdb D call of TRBD1. The CDR3 sequence is 14 residues long. The CDR3 protein is CASGRTGGREKLFF.

V gene TRBV29-1 combines with J gene TRBJ2-5; there is no DNA to check the TCRdb D call of TRBD1. The CDR3 has 13 residues. Germline V lookup: CDR1 SQVTM, CDR2 ANQGSEA. CDR3 residues: CSARGAHQETQYF.

This chain links TRBV12-3 or TRBV12-4 with TRBJ2-5; with no DNA, the TCRdb D assignment of TRBD2 cannot be verified. CDR3 length: 15 residues. CDR3 residues: CASSPVAGDYETQYF.

The V gene is TRBV20-1, the J gene TRBJ2-1; TCRdb proposes TRBD1, but this gene call is untestable without DNA. The CDR3 consists of 13 residues. Germline V gene lookup returns CDR1 DFQATT and CDR2 SNEGSKA (reference sequence). The CDR3 is CSAVFGGFHEQFF.

V usage is TRBV5-1 and J usage is TRBJ2-7; with no DNA, the TCRdb D assignment of TRBD2 cannot be verified. The CDR3 spans 14 residues. Germline V gene data show CDR1 as SGHRS and CDR2 as YFSETQ. This CDR3 is CASSYLAASYEQYF.

This chain connects TRBV6-6 to TRBJ2-3. This CDR3 region has 12 residues. Germline CDR1 reads MNHNY; CDR2 reads SVGAGI (reference sequence). This chain's CDR3 is CAAWGDSDTQYF.

This sequence joins TRBV7-9 and TRBJ2-5; with no DNA, the TCRdb D assignment of TRBD2 cannot be verified. Germline-derived CDR1 and CDR2 are SEHNR and FQNEAQ (reference sequence). The CDR3 sequence is 15 residues long. CDR3 sequence: CASSPGLAGGETQYF.

The rearrangement links TRBV7-6 to TRBJ2-3; TCRdb returns TRBD1, unconfirmable since there is no DNA. Germline V lookup: CDR1 SGHVS, CDR2 FNYEAQ. The CDR3 extends over 15 amino acids. The CDR3 sequence: CASSVRQESTDTQYF. The complete variable domain, with remaining parts taken from reference TRBV7-6 and TRBJ2-3, reads GAGVSQSPRYKVTKRGQDVALRCDPISGHVSLYWYRQALGQGPEFLTYFNYEAQQDKSGLPNDRFSAERPEGSISTLTIQRTEQRDSAMYRCASSVRQESTDTQYFGPGTRLTVL.

The gene calls are TRBV20-1 and TRBJ2-2; TCRdb proposes TRBD1, but this gene call is untestable without DNA. This CDR3 region has 13 residues. Germline-derived CDR1 and CDR2 are DFQATT and SNEGSKA (reference sequence). CDR3 sequence: CSARTGETGELFF.

The rearrangement joins TRBV19 to TRBJ1-2; with no DNA, the TCRdb D assignment of TRBD1 cannot be verified. The CDR3 extends over 14 amino acids. Germline assignment: CDR1 LNHDA and CDR2 SQIVND (reference sequence). CDR3 residues: CASSAGTYNYGYTF.

The gene calls are TRBV4-3 and TRBJ2-2; the TCRdb call, TRBD2, lacks DNA for checking. Germline CDR1 and CDR2: LGHNA and YSLEER. CDR3 size: 18 residues. The CDR3 is CASSQDYSGAVNTGELFF.

The chain uses TRBV24-1 and TRBJ2-3. The CDR3 runs 13 residues. Germline-derived CDR1 and CDR2 are KGHDR and SFDVKD. CDR3 in amino acids: CATSDFNADTQYF.

The chain recombines TRBV29-1 with TRBJ1-2; TCRdb proposes TRBD1, but this gene call is untestable without DNA. CDR3 length: 13 residues. Germline V gene sequence: CDR1 SQVTM, CDR2 ANQGSEA. The chain's CDR3 is CSARGQENYGYTF.